One sample yielded the 6 T cell receptor beta chains listed below, sequenced in a study of blood T cell repertoires in COVID-19. Profiled with immunoSEQ multiplex PCR; TCRdb holds only in-frame clones, not every one. The sample has roughly 250,000 clones; about 80% are singletons. Input material: peripheral blood. Receptors were obtained from a woman over 75 with acute or convalescent COVID-19.

The CDR3 coding sequence is TGCGCCAGCAGGTGGACAGGGATTAATGAAAAACTGTTTTTT. It is translated as CASRWTGINEKLFF. The chain combines TRBV4-1 with TRBJ1-4, with TRBD1 matching over 8 bases. CDR3 length equals 14 residues. CDR1 and CDR2 from the germline V gene are MGHRA and YSYEKL. Germline trimming cut 6 bases from V and 4 bases from J; bases unmatched to any gene: 4.

The chain combines TRBV7-3 with TRBJ2-3; D is uncertain. Germline lookup yields CDR1 SGHTA and CDR2 FQGTGA. This CDR3 spans 11 amino acids. V was cut by 5 bases and J by 6 bases, with 6 bases left in between. The chain's CDR3 is CASSAGDTQYF. Here the CDR3 DNA reads TGTGCCAGCAGCGCCGGGGATACGCAGTATTTT. Based on the CDR3 plus reference TRBV7-3 and TRBJ2-3, the full variable domain is GAGVSQTPSNKVTEKGKYVELRCDPISGHTALYWYRQSLGQGPEFLIYFQGTGAADDSGLPNDRFFAVRPEGSVSTLKIQRTERGDSAVYLCASSAGDTQYFGPGTRLTVL.

The chain employs TRBV2 and TRBJ1-1; 7 positions match TRBD1. The CDR3 is made up of 15 amino acids. CDR1 and CDR2 (germline): SNHLY, FYNNEI. With 9 bases clipped from V and 0 bases from J, the junction kept 10 bases outside the gene matches. The CDR3 bases are TGTGCCAGTACCCCGGGACAGAAGATGAACACTGAAGCTTTCTTT. Translating gives CASTPGQKMNTEAFF.

In this sample, this clone turned up a few times. The chain uses TRBV3-1 (or the pseudogene TRBV3-2) and TRBJ1-5; 9 bases align to TRBD1. Germline values: CDR1 LGHDT, CDR2 YNNKEL (reference sequence). CDR3 length: 14 amino acids. V was clipped by 4 bases and J by 7 bases; unmatched bases: 5. The CDR3 nucleotides read TGTGCCAGCAGCCCCACAGGGGGCCAACAGCCCCAGCATTTT. Amino acid sequence: CASSPTGGQQPQHF.

The chain combines TRBV3-1 (or the pseudogene TRBV3-2) with TRBJ1-3; D possibly corresponds to TRBD1 (5 bases). From germline, CDR1 is LGHDT and CDR2 YNNKEL (reference sequence). The V and J ends lost 2 bases and 4 bases respectively, with 12 bases between them. The CDR3 is made up of 15 amino acids. The CDR3 spells CASSQTLPGGNTIYF. CDR3 bases: TGTGCCAGCAGCCAAACTTTGCCAGGGGGAAACACCATATATTTT.

The V call is TRBV16, the J call TRBJ1-1; 9 bases agree with TRBD1. The CDR3 consists of 15 residues. V lost 3 bases, J lost 2 bases, and 4 bases stayed unmatched. The germline gives CDR1 KGHSY, CDR2 FQNENV. The CDR3 nucleotides read TGTGCCAGCAGCCAGTCGGGACAGGGTAACACTGAAGCTTTCTTT. Amino acid sequence: CASSQSGQGNTEAFF.